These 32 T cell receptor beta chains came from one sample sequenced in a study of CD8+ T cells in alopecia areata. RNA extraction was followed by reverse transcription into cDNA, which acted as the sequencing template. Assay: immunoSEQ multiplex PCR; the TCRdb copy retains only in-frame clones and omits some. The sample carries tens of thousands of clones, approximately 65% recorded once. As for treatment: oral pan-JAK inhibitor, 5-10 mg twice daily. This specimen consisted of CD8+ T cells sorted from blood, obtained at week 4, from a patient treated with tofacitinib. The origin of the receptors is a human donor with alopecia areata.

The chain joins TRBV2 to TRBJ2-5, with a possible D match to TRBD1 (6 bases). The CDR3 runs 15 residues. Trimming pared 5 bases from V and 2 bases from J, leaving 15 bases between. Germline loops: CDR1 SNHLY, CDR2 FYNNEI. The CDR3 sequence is CASSHVEDSQETQYF. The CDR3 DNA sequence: TGTGCCAGCAGTCATGTGGAGGACAGTCAAGAGACCCAGTACTTC.

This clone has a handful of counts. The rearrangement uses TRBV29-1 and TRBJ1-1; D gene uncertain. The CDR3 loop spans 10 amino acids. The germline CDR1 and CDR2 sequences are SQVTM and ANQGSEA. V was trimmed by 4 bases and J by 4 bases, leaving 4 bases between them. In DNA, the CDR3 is TGCAGCGTTGCGGGCACTGAAGCTTTCTTT. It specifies CSVAGTEAFF.

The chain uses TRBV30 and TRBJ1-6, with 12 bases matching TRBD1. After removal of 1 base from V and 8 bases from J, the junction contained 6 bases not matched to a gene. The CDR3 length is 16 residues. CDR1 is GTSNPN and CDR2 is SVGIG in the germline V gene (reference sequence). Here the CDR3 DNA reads TGTGCCTGGAGTGAAGACGGGACAGGGGGCGATTCACCCCTCCACTTT. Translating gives CAWSEDGTGGDSPLHF.

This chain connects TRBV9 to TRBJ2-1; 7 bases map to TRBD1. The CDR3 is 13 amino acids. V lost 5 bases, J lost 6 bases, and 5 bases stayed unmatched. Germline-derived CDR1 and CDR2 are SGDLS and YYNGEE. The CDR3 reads CASSEAGGNEQFF. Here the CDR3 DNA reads TGTGCCAGCAGTGAGGCAGGGGGCAATGAGCAGTTCTTC.

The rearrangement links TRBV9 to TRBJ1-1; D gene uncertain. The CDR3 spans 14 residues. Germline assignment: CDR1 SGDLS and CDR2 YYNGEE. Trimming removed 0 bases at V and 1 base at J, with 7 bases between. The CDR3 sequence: CASSVAEPNTEAFF. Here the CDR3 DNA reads TGTGCCAGCAGCGTAGCCGAACCGAACACTGAAGCTTTCTTT.

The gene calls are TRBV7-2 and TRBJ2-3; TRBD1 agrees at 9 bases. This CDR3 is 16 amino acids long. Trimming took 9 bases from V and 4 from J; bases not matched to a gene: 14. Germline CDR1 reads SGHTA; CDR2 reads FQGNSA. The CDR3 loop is CASGVSRQGVSDTQYF. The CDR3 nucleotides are TGTGCCAGTGGTGTATCCAGACAGGGGGTATCAGATACGCAGTATTTT.

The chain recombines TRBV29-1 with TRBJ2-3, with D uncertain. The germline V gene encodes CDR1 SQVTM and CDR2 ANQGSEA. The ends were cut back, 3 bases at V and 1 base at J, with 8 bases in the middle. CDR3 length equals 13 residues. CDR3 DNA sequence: TGCAGCGTTGATGACTGGGGCACAGATACGCAGTATTTT. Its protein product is CSVDDWGTDTQYF.

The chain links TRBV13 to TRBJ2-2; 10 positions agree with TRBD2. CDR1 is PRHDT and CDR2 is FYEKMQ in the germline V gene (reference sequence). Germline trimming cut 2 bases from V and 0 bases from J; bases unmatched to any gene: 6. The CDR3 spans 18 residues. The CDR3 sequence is CASSLRLAGYANTGELFF. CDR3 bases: TGTGCCAGCAGCTTACGACTAGCGGGCTACGCGAACACCGGGGAGCTGTTTTTT.

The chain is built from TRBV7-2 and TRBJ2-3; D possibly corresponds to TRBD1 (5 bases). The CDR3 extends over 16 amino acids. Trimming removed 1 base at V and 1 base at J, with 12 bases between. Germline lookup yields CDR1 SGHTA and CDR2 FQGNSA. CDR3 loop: CASSLDQGQGTDTQYF. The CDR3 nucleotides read TGTGCCAGCAGCTTAGACCAGGGTCAGGGCACAGATACGCAGTATTTT.

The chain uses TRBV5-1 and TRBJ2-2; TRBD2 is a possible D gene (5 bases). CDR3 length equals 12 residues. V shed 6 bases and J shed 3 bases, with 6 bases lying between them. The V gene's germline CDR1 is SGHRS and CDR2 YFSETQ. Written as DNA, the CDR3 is TGCGCCAGCATCGGGGACACCGGGGAGCTGTTTTTT. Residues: CASIGDTGELFF.

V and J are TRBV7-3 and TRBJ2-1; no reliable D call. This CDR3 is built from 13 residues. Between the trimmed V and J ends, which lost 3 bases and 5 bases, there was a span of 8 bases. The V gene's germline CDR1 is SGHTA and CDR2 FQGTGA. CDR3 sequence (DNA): TGTGCCAGCAGCTTCCGTGGGGACAATGAGCAGTTCTTC. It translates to CASSFRGDNEQFF. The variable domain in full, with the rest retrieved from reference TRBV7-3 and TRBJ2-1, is GAGVSQTPSNKVTEKGKYVELRCDPISGHTALYWYRQSLGQGPEFLIYFQGTGAADDSGLPNDRFFAVRPEGSVSTLKIQRTERGDSAVYLCASSFRGDNEQFFGPGTRLTVL.

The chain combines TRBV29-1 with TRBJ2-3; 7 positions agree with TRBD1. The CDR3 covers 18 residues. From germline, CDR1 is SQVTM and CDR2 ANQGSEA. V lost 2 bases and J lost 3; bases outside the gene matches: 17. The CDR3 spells CSVEIGGHKGQRTDTQYF. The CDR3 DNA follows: TGCAGCGTTGAAATTGGAGGCCACAAGGGACAGAGAACAGATACGCAGTATTTT.

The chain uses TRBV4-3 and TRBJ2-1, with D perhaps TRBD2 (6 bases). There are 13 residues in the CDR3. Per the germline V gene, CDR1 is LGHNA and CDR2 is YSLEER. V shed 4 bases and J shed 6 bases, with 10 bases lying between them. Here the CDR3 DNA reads TGCGCCAGCAGCCCCATGGGAGGCAATGAGCAGTTCTTC. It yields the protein CASSPMGGNEQFF.

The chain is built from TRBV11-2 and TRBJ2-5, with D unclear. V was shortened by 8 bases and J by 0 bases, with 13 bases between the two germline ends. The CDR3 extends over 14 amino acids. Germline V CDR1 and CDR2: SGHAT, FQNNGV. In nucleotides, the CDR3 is TGTGCCAGCGAACGGACGGCGTACCAAGAGACCCAGTACTTC. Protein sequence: CASERTAYQETQYF.

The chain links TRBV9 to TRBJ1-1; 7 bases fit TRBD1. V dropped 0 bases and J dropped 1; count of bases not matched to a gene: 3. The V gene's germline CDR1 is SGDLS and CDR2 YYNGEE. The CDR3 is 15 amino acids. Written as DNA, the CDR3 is TGTGCCAGCAGCGTAGAGGCAGGGGGGAACACTGAAGCTTTCTTT. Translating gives CASSVEAGGNTEAFF.

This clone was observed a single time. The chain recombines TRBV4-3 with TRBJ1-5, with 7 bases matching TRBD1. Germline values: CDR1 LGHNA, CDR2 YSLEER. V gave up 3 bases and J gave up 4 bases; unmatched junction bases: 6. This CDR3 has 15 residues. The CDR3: CASSQDRYTNQPQHF. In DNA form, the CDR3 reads TGCGCCAGCAGCCAGGACAGGTATACAAATCAGCCCCAGCATTTT.

The CDR3 DNA reads TGTGCCAGCAGCGTGTCGGGGGGCGGCGAGCAGTACTTC. Encoded protein: CASSVSGGGEQYF. The V call is TRBV9, the J call TRBJ2-7, with TRBD2 as a possible D gene (7 bases). CDR1 is SGDLS, CDR2 YYNGEE, per germline. This CDR3 is built from 13 residues. The V end was cut by 2 bases, the J end by 6 bases, with 12 bases between.

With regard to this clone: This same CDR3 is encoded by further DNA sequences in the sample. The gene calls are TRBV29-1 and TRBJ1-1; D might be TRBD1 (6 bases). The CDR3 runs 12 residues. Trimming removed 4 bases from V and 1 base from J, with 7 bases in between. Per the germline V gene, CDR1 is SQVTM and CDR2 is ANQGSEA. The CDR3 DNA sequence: TGCAGCGTTGGAGGGGGGAACACTGAAGCTTTCTTT. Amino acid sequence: CSVGGGNTEAFF.

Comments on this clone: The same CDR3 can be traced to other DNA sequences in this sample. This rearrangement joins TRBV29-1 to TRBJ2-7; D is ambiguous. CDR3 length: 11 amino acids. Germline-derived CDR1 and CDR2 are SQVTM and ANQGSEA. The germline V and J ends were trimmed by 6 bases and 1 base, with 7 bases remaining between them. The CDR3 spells CSVTVSYEQYF. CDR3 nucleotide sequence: TGCAGCGTGACGGTTTCCTACGAGCAGTACTTC.

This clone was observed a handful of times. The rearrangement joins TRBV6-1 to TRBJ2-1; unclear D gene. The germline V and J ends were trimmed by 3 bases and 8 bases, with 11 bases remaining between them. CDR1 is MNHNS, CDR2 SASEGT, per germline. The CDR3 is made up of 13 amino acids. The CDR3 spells CASSEFDAHEQFF. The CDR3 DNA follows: TGTGCCAGCAGTGAGTTTGACGCCCATGAGCAGTTCTTC.

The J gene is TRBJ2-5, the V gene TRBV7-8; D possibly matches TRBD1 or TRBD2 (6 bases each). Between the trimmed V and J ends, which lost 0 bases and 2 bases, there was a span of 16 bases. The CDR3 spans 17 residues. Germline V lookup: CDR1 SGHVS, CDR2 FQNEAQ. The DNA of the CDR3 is TGTGCCAGCAGCTTAGCGCTAATTGGGGGGCGTCAAGAGACCCAGTACTTC. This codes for CASSLALIGGRQETQYF.

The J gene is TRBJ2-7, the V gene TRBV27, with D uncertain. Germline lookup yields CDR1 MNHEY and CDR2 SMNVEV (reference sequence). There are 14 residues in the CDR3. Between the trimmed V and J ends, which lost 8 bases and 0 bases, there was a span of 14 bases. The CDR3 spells CASRAGPPSYEQYF. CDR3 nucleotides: TGTGCCAGCCGGGCAGGCCCACCCTCCTACGAGCAGTACTTC.

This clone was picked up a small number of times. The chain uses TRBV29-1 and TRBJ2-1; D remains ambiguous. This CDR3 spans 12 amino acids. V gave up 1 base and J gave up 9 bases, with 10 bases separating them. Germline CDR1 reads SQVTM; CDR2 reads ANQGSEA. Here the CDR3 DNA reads TGCAGCGTTGAAGTTGCTAACGGTGAGCAGTTCTTC. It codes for CSVEVANGEQFF.

The CDR3 nucleotides are TGTGCCTGGAGTGCTTTCGTGGGGGGGCGCAATGAGCAGTTCTTC. Translation gives CAWSAFVGGRNEQFF. The chain is built from TRBV30 and TRBJ2-1, with TRBD2 as a possible D gene (7 bases). The V gene lost 1 base and the J gene lost 6 bases, with 16 bases spanning the gap. CDR1 is GTSNPN, CDR2 SVGIG, per germline (reference sequence). CDR3 length equals 15 residues.

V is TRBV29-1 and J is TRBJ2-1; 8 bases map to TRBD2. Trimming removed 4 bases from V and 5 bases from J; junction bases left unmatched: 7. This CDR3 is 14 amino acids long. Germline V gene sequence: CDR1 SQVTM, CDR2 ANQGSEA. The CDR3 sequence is CSVAGTRTHNEQFF. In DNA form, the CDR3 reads TGCAGCGTTGCCGGGACTAGAACTCACAATGAGCAGTTCTTC.

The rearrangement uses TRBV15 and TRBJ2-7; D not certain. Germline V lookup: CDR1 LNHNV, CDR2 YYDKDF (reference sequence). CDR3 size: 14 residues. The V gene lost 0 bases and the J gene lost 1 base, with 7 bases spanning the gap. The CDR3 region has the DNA TGTGCCACCAGCAGAGAAGACATTTCCTACGAGCAGTACTTC. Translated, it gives CATSREDISYEQYF.

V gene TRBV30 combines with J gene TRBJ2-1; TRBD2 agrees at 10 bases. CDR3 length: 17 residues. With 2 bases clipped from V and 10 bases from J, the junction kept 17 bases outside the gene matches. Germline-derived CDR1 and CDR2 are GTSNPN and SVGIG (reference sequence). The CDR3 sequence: CAWSLTLGLAGVTEQFF. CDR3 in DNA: TGTGCCTGGAGTCTCACTCTTGGGCTAGCGGGGGTCACGGAGCAGTTCTTC.

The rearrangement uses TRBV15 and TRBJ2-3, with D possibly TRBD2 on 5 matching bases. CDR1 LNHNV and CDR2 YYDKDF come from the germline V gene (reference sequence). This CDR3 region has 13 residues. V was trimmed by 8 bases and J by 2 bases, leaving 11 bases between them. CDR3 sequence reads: CATGLFSTDTQYF. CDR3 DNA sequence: TGTGCCACCGGACTGTTTTCCACAGATACGCAGTATTTT. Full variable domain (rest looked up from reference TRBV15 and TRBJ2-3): DAMVIQNPRYQVTQFGKPVTLSCSQTLNHNVMYWYQQKSSQAPKLLFHYYDKDFNNEADTPDNFQSRRPNTSFCFLDIRSPGLGDTAMYLCATGLFSTDTQYFGPGTRLTVL.

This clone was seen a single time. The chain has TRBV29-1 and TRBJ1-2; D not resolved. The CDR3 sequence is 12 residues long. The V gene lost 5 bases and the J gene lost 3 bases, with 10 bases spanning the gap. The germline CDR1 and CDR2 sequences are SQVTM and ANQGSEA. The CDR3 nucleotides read TGCAGCGTTCAAAGGGAAGACTATGGCTACACCTTC. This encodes CSVQREDYGYTF.

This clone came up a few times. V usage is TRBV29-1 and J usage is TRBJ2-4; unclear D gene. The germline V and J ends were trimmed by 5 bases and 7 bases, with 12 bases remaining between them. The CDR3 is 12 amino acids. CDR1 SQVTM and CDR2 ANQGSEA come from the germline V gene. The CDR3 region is CSVPLLGNIQYF. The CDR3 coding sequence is TGCAGCGTTCCTCTTCTGGGGAACATTCAGTACTTC.

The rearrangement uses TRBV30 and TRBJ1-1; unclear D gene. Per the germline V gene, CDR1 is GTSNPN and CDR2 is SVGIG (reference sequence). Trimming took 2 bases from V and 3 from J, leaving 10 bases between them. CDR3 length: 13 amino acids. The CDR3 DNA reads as TGTGCCTGGAGTCCCGGATCTTACACTGAAGCTTTCTTT. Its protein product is CAWSPGSYTEAFF.

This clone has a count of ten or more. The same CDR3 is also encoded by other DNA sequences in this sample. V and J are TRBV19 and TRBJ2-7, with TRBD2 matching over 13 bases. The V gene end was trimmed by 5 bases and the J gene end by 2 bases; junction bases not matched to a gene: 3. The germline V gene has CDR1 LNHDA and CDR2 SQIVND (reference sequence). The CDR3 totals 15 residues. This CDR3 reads CASSPTSGGAYEQYF. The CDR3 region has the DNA TGTGCCAGTAGTCCTACTAGCGGGGGGGCCTACGAGCAGTACTTC.